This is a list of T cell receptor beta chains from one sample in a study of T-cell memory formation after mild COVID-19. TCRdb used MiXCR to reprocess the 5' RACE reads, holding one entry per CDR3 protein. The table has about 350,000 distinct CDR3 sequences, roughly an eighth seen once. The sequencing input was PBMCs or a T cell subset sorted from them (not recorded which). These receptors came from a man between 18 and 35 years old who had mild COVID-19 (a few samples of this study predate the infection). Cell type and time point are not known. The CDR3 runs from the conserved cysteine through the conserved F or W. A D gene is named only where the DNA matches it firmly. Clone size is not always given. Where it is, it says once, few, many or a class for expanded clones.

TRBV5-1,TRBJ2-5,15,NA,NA,CASSPDTALQETQYF,TGCGCCAGCAGCCCGGACACCGCCCTCCAAGAGACCCAGTACTTC
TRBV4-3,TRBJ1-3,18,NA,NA,CASSQDRAPRGPENTIYF,TGCGCCAGCAGCCAAGATAGAGCTCCTCGGGGGCCCGAAAACACCATATATTTT
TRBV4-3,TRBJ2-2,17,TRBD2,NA,CASSQDLAGADTGELFF,TGCGCCAGCAGCCAAGATCTGGCGGGAGCGGACACCGGGGAGCTGTTTTTT
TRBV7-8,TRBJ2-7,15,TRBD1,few,CASSLGDRVFYEQYF,TGTGCCAGCAGCTTAGGGGACAGAGTATTTTACGAGCAGTACTTC
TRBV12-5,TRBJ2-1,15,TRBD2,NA,CASGRVPGLAMSQFF,TGTGCTAGTGGCCGAGTCCCGGGACTAGCGATGAGCCAGTTCTTC
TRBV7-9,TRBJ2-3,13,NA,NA,CASSYRGGDTQYF,TGTGCCAGCAGCTACAGGGGAGGGGATACGCAGTATTTT
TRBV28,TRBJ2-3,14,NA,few,CASSPGTWGDTQYF,TGTGCCAGCAGTCCCGGGACCTGGGGAGATACGCAGTATTTT
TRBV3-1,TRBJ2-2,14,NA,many,CASSPQVNTGELFF,TGTGCCAGCAGCCCCCAGGTTAACACCGGGGAGCTGTTTTTT
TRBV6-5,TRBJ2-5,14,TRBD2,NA,CASRPAGGQETQYF,TGTGCCAGCAGACCAGCGGGGGGGCAAGAGACCCAGTACTTC
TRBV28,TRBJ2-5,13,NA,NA,CASNQGYQETQYF,TGTGCCAGCAATCAAGGATACCAAGAGACCCAGTACTTC
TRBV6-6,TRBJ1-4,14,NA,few,CASSYGRTNEKLFF,TGTGCCAGCAGTTATGGACGGACTAATGAAAAACTGTTTTTT
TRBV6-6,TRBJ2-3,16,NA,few,CASSYSAGRGTDTQYF,TGTGCCAGCAGTTACTCGGCAGGGAGAGGCACAGATACGCAGTATTTT
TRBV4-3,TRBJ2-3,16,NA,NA,CASSQGSAGHTDTQYF,TGCGCCAGCAGCCAAGGGTCCGCGGGGCACACAGATACGCAGTATTTT
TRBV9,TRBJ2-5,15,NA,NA,CASSSGTVFGETQYF,TGTGCCAGCAGCTCCGGGACTGTCTTCGGAGAGACCCAGTACTTC
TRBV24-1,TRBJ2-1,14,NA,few,CATSDSGQRDEQFF,TGTGCCACCAGTGACTCCGGACAGCGAGATGAGCAGTTCTTC
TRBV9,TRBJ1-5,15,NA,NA,CASSVGSSPGQPQHF,TGTGCCAGCAGCGTAGGAAGCTCCCCGGGGCAGCCCCAGCATTTT
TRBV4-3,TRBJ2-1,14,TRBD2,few,CASSRRTSANEQFF,TGCGCCAGCAGCAGACGGACTAGCGCCAATGAGCAGTTCTTC
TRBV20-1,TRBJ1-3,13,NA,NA,CSARGTAGNTIYF,TGCAGTGCTAGAGGGACTGCTGGAAACACCATATATTTT
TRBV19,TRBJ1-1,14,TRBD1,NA,CASSPRDRYTEAFF,TGTGCCAGTAGCCCACGGGACAGGTACACTGAAGCTTTCTTT
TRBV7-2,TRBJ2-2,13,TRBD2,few,CASSSSGFGELFF,TGTGCCAGCAGCTCTAGCGGGTTCGGGGAGCTGTTTTTT
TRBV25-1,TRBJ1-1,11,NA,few,CASSEITEAFF,TGTGCCAGCAGTGAAATCACTGAAGCTTTCTTT
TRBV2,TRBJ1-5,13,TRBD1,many,CASSETGTPKEHF,TGTGCCAGCAGTGAGACAGGGACTCCTAAGGAGCATTTT
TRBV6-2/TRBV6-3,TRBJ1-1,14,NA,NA,CASSYNGRGFEAFF,TGTGCCAGCAGTTATAACGGAAGAGGGTTTGAAGCTTTCTTT
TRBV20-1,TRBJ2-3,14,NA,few,CSARKPPGTDTQYF,TGCAGTGCTAGAAAGCCCCCCGGGACAGATACGCAGTATTTT
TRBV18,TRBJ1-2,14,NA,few,CASSPSPGNYGYTF,TGTGCCAGCTCACCATCCCCGGGGAACTATGGCTACACCTTC
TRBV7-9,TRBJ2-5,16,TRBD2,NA,CASTLLAGIKGETQYF,TGTGCCAGCACCTTACTAGCGGGGATTAAAGGAGAGACCCAGTACTTC
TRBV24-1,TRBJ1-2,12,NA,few,CATSDFYYGYTF,TGTGCCACCAGTGATTTTTACTATGGCTACACCTTC
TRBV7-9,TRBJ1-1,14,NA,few,CASSVGEGNTEAFF,TGTGCCAGCAGCGTAGGGGAGGGTAACACTGAAGCTTTCTTT
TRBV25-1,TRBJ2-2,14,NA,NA,CASSVGRNTGELFF,TGTGCCAGCAGTGTCGGCAGAAACACCGGGGAGCTGTTTTTT
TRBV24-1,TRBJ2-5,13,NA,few,CATSEVASETQYF,TGTGCCACCAGTGAAGTTGCGTCGGAGACCCAGTACTTC
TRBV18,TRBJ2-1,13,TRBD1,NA,CASSTGVSNEQFF,TGTGCCAGCTCAACAGGGGTCTCCAATGAGCAGTTCTTC
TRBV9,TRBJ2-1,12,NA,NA,CASSVVYDEQFF,TGTGCCAGCAGCGTCGTTTACGATGAGCAGTTCTTC
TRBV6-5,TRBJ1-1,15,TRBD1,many,CASTGGQGRLTEAFF,TGTGCCAGCACCGGGGGACAGGGGAGGTTAACTGAAGCTTTCTTT
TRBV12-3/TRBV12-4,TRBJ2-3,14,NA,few,CASSPKRGTDTQYF,TGTGCCAGCAGTCCAAAACGGGGCACAGATACGCAGTATTTT
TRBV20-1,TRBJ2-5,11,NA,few,CSAGTLETQYF,TGCAGTGCTGGAACACTGGAGACCCAGTACTTC
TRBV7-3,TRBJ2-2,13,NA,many,CASSPKNTGELFF,TGTGCCAGCAGCCCAAAAAACACCGGGGAGCTGTTTTTT
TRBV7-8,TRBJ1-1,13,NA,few,CASSSQEVTEAFF,TGTGCCAGCAGCTCACAGGAAGTCACTGAAGCTTTCTTT
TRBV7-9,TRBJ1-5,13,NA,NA,CASSGGGGQPQHF,TGTGCCAGCAGCGGAGGAGGGGGTCAGCCCCAGCATTTT
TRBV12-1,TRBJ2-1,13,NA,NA,CASSSYRIGEQFF,TGTGCCAGCAGCTCCTACAGGATCGGTGAGCAGTTCTTC
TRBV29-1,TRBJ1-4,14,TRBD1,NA,CSVEETGANEKLFF,TGCAGCGTTGAAGAGACAGGGGCTAATGAAAAACTGTTTTTT
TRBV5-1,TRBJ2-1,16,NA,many,CASILNPGRDINEQFF,TGCGCCAGCATCCTCAATCCGGGACGGGATATCAATGAGCAGTTCTTC
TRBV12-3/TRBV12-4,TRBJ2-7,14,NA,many,CASSPQQGAHEQYF,TGTGCCAGCAGTCCCCAACAGGGAGCCCACGAGCAGTACTTC
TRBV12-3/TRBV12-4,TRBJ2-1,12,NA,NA,CASSRAGLWEIF,TGTGCCAGCAGTCGGGCGGGGTTGTGGGAGATCTTC
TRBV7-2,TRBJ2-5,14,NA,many,CASSLGGPQETQYF,TGTGCCAGCAGCTTAGGGGGGCCTCAAGAGACCCAGTACTTC
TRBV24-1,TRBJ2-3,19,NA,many,CATSDGGGSGGWGTDTQYF,TGTGCCACCAGTGATGGGGGAGGTAGCGGAGGCTGGGGCACAGATACGCAGTATTTT
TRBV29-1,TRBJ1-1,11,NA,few,CSAAREGEAFF,TGCAGCGCCGCACGGGAAGGGGAAGCTTTCTTT
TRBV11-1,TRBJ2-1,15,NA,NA,CASSLGALSYNEQFF,TGTGCCAGCAGCTTGGGGGCTCTCTCCTACAATGAGCAGTTCTTC
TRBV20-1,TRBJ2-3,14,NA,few,CSARDLHSTDTQYF,TGCAGTGCTAGAGATCTGCACAGCACAGATACGCAGTATTTT
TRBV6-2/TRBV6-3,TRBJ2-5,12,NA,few,CASSLDGGTQYF,TGTGCCAGCAGTCTCGACGGAGGGACCCAGTACTTC
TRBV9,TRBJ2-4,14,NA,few,CASSVGLGRDIQYF,TGTGCCAGCAGCGTAGGTTTAGGGCGAGACATTCAGTACTTC
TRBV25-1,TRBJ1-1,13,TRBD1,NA,CASRLTGSFEAFF,TGTGCCAGCAGGTTGACAGGGAGCTTTGAAGCTTTCTTT
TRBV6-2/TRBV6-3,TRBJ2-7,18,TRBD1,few,CASSYSSWTGFSFGEQYF,TGTGCCAGCAGTTACTCGAGTTGGACAGGTTTTTCCTTCGGCGAGCAGTACTTC
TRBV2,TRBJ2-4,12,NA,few,CASSEAPNIQYF,TGTGCCAGCAGTGAAGCGCCTAACATTCAGTACTTC